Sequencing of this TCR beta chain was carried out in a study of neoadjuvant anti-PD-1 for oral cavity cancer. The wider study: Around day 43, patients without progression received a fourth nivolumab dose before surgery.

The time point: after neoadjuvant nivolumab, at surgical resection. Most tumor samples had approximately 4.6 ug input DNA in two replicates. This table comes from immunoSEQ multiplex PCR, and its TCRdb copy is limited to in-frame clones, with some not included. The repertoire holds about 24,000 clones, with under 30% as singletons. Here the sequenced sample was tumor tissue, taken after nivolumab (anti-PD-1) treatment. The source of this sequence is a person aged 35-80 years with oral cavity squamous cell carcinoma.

The CDR3 spells CASSRGQQNEKLFF. In nucleotides, the CDR3 is TGCGCCAGCAGCCGGGGACAGCAAAATGAAAAACTGTTTTTT. The chain combines TRBV5-1 with TRBJ1-4, with 7 positions matching TRBD1. Looked up from germline, CDR1 is SGHRS and CDR2 is YFSETQ. Trimming at V came to 4 bases and at J to 5 bases, leaving 5 bases not matched to a gene. The CDR3 is 14 amino acids.